This TCR beta chain was retrieved from a study of post-analysis software for immune sequencing data (dated by TCRdb to 2013 to 2016). Regarding the complete study: Disease courses on record covered relapsing-remitting, secondary progressive and progressive-relapsing multiple sclerosis, though some patients had no subtype annotation. A subset of samples was prepared in parallel using single-end sample barcoding, then pooled and co-amplified after Illumina adapter ligation. The patient repertoires were compared against approximately twelve previously published healthy control repertoires obtained from donors aged 6 to 25 years. On the study overall, not on this receptor specifically: Patients showed significantly higher frequencies than controls for a few TRBV segments, among them TRBV5-6, TRBV5-1 and TRBV20-1. When samples were clustered directly using the F measure, samples prepared in the same batch co-clustered strongly, which prompted a batch-effect correction. Normalized Chao1 diversity was significantly lower in multiple sclerosis patients than controls, suggesting substantial peripheral T-cell clonal expansion. The control group was slightly older than the multiple sclerosis patient group.

The CDR3 starts with the cysteine, ends with the phenylalanine, and has 16 residues. Just CDR3 DNA is preserved here, 48 bases in frame from base 1. The germline V gene provides CDR1 SGHRS and CDR2 YFSETQ. The V end loses 1 base and the J end loses 1 base, and a stretch of 13 bases separates them. The method was PCR. TCRdb names Illumina HiSeq 2500 as the instrument used. Unique molecular identifiers were incorporated into TCR beta cDNA libraries to reduce PCR and sequencing biases. Roughly 0.5 million cDNA molecules were obtained per 1 to 10 million input T cells, so each molecule approximated one T cell. The patient libraries were prepared and sequenced using the same protocol as the earlier healthy control dataset. Samples belonging to the same batch were prepared together, multiplexed and sequenced on a shared HiSeq lane. The authors processed their data as follows. Raw barcoded reads were processed with MIGEC, discarding single-read molecular identifier groups before consensus assembly and CDR3 extraction. VDJtools was used for post-analysis of the clonotype tables, with diversity normalized by down-sampling every dataset to the smallest sample size. To correct batch-related cross-sample contamination, repertoire overlap clustering matched CDR3 amino acid sequences but not nucleotide sequences. TCRdb reprocessed the public reads (quality trimming at Q25 with fastp, clone calling with MiXCR) and kept in-frame beta chains. Here each entry gathers all rows of one CDR3 protein and keeps the most common genes and DNA. TCRdb, rather than the study authors, made the V and J calls. The sample table shows roughly 730,000 distinct CDR3 sequences, and around 27% are seen once. The leading ten clones occupy under 0.7% of the sample.

TCR beta repertoires were profiled from peripheral blood of more than ten young patients with multiple sclerosis to demonstrate the VDJtools post-analysis software. The multiple sclerosis patients were children and adolescents ranging in age from roughly 6 to 16 years. Worth noting for this clonotype: The antigen it binds to is not known. No base quality information exists; no much larger clone differs at one position.

The source of this sequence is a girl under 18 with multiple sclerosis. Recombination joined TRBV5-1 with TRBJ2-3; the D gene lacks a confident call. Sequencing input: blood. The DNA is as follows: TGCGCCAGCAGCTTGCTTCGGATCCAACGCACAGATACGCAGTATTTT. It translates as CASSLLRIQRTDTQYF.